This T cell receptor (beta chain) was retrieved from a study of blood T cell repertoires in COVID-19 (dated by TCRdb to 2020 to 2021). For context, the study as a whole: Samples covering the acute and convalescent phases of COVID-19 were provided by collaborators in the United States, Italy and Spain. The repertoires were released in a freely available public database intended as a resource for research on the immune response to SARS-CoV-2. Where available, HLA class I and class II types were taken from metadata supplied by the sample provider and were not determined by assay-based typing. The samples were drawn from the first 160 participants of the ongoing ImmuneRACE study and from 950 to 1,500 subjects provided by 6 global collaborators. A de-identified subject ID, COVID-19 status, age in years and sex were almost always included in the sample metadata. Deeply sampled blood TCRbeta repertoires from subjects exposed to, actively infected with, or recovered from COVID-19 were included in the dataset. The material from the prospective study consisted of cDNA or gDNA derived from T cells, B-cell-depleted T cells, or PBMCs. The study at large found these results: The amount of clinical and demographic metadata varied by source and participant and was provided uncurated.

This clone was recorded once. Its specific antigen is unknown. Base qualities are not recorded, but no much larger clone differs from it by a single base. Each collaborating institution followed its own protocols to collect whole blood in K2EDTA tubes. For TCRbeta analysis, collaborator samples were shipped as frozen whole blood, as isolated PBMCs, or as DNA extracted from either sample type. The CDR3 goes from the cysteine to the phenylalanine over 14 residues. The retained sequence is limited to the CDR3, 42 bases, with the frame set at the first base. The V end loses 4 bases and the J end loses 5 bases, and a stretch of 12 bases separates them. The germline V gene (reference sequence) sets CDR1 to MNHEY and CDR2 to SMNVEV. TCRbeta CDR3 regions were amplified from genomic DNA using the immunoSEQ Assay, a bias-controlled multiplex PCR. The original pipeline was this. Nucleated cell counts per sample were estimated from amplification of reference gene primers within the assay. To quantify the absolute abundance of each unique TCRbeta CDR3 rearrangement, sequence reads were collapsed and filtered. For each sample, productive Simpson clonality was calculated by taking the square root of Simpson's diversity index across productive rearrangements. The table was pulled from immuneACCESS by TCRdb, which kept in-frame rearrangements only. Such tables lose some clones; where checked, under half of the loss comes from unresolved V genes, and the rest has no known cause. V and J calls and clone size follow that table, whereas D and trimming were derived from the DNA. In this sample the table shows 140,000 to 150,000 clones, approximately 80% of which occur a single time. The ten largest clones add up to about 40% of the sample.

This chain joins TRBV27 to TRBJ2-1; possibly the D gene is TRBD1, per 5 matching bases. The sample comprised peripheral blood. This TCR came from a human donor in a cohort sampled during active COVID-19. Here the CDR3 is given as CASSSRGAHNEQFF. Read as DNA, the sequence is TGTGCCAGCAGTTCCCGTGGGGCTCACAATGAGCAGTTCTTC.